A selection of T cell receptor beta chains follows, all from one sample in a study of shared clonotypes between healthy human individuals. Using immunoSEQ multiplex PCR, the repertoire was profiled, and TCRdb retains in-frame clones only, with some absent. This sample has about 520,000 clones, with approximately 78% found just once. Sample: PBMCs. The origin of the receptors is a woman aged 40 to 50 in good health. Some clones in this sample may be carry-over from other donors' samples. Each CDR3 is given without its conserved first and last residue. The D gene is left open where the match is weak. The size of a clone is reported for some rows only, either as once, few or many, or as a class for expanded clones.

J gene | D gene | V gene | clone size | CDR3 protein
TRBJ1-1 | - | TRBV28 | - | ASSVSRGAGTEAF
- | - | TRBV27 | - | ASSLGRTYEQY
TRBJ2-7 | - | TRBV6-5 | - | ASSYVQDLTYEQY
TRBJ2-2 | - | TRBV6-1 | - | ASSEASSAGELF
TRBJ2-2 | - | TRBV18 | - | ASSPPVTGELF
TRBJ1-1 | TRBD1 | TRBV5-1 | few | ASSTTGTGDTEAF
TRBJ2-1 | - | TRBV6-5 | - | ASSSRRSGYNEQF
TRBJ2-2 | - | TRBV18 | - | ASSPGAASFTGELF
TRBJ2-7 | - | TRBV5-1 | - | ASTQSPGGPEQY
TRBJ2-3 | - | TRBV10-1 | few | ASSLDLSTDTQY
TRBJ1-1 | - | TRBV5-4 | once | ASSPRGRDTEAF
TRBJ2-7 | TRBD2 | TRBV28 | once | ASTGTSGSYEQY
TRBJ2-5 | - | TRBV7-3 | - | ASSPVGDKETQY
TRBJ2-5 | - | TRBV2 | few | ASSEQYQETQY
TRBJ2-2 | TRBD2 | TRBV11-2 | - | ASSLEALLAGGGELF
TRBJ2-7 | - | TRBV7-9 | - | ASSLDREAYEQY
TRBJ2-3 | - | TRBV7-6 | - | ASSYSGADTQY
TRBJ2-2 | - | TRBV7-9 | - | ASSVGPGDTGELF
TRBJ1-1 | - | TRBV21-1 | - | ASSAWKGARTEAF
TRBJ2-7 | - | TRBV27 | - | ASSLYSGSAVSDEQY
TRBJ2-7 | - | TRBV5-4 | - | ASSLPGGWMGEQY
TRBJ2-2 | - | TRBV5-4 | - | ASSPDSTGELF
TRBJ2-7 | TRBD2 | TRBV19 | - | ATQDPGLAGGTYEQY
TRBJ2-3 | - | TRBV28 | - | ASSFRNTQY
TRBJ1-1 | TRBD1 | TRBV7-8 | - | ASSLDRAWNSMTEAF
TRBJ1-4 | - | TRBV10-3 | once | AISAAGFTNEKLF
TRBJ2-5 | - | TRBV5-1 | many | ASSETRNQETQY
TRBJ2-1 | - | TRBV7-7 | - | ASSSLSDEQF
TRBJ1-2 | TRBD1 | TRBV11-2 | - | ASSPGQDYGYT
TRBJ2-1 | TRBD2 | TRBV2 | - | ASSQGLAGGLNEQF
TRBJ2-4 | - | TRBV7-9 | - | ASSLGPTLAKNIQY
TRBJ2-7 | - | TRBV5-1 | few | ASHPGGREPDEQY
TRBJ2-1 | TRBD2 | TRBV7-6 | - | ASSIRAGPAYNEQF
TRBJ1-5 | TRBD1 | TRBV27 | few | ASSGGTAWSNQPQH
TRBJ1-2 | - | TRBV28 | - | ASSPSWGPVYGYT
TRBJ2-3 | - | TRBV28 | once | ASSPDGHSTDTQY
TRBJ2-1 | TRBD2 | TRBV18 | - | ASSAGRPPNNEQF
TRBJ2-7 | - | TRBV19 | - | ASSMEVGYEQY
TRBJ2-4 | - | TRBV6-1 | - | ASNDGRVVYIQY
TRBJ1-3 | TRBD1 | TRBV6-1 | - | ASSEIPPRTGGNTIY
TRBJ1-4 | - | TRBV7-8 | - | ASSSRGEKNEKLF
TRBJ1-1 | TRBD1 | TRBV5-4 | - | ASSLGGGQGYARYDEAF